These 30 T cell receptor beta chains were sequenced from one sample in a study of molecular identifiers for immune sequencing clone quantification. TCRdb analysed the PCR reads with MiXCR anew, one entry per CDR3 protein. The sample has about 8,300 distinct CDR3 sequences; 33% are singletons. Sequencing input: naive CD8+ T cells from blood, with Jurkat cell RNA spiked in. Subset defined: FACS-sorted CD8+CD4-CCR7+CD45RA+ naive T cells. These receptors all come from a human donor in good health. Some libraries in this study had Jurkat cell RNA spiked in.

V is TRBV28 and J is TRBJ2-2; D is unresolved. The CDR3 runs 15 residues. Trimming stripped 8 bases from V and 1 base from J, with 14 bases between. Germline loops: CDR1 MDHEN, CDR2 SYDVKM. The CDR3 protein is CASLPLLENTGELFF. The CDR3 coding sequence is TGTGCCAGCTTGCCTCTGCTAGAGAACACCGGGGAGCTGTTTTTT.

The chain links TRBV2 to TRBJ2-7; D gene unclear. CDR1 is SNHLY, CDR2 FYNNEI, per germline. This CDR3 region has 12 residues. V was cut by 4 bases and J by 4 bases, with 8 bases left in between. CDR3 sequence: CASSANGYEQYF. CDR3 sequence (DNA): TGTGCCAGCAGTGCAAACGGGTACGAGCAGTACTTC.

CDR3 nucleotides: TGTGCCAGCAGTGAGGGGGGGGGAGCCTATGGCTACACCTTC. It encodes CASSEGGGAYGYTF. The rearrangement uses TRBV2 and TRBJ1-2; D is perhaps TRBD1 (5 bases). Germline lookup yields CDR1 SNHLY and CDR2 FYNNEI. The V and J ends lost 3 bases and 4 bases respectively, with 12 bases between them. The CDR3 runs to 14 residues.

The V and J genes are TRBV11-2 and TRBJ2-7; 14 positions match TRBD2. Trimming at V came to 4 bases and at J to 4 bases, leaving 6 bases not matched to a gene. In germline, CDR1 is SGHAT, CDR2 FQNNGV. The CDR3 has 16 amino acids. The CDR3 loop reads CASSSGTSGRWYEQYF. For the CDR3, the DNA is TGTGCCAGCAGCTCCGGGACTAGCGGGAGATGGTACGAGCAGTACTTC.

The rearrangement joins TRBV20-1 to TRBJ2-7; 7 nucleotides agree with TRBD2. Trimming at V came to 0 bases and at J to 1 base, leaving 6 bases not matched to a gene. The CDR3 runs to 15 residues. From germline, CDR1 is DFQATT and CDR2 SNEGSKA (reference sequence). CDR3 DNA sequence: TGCAGTGCTAGAGAAGTGGCTAGCGGATCCTACGAGCAGTACTTC. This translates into CSAREVASGSYEQYF.

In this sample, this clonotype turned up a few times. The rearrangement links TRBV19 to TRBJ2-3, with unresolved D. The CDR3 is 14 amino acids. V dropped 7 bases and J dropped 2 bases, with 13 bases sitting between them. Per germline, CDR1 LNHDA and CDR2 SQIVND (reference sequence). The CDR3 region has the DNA TGTGCCAGTACCATGGGCATCACCACAGATACGCAGTATTTT. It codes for CASTMGITTDTQYF.

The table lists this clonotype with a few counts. The CDR3 DNA reads TGTGCCAGCAGCGCCCCGGTAGGGCTGCCCGAGCAGTACTTC. It specifies CASSAPVGLPEQYF. This sequence joins TRBV28 and TRBJ2-7; D gene unclear. CDR3 length equals 14 residues. The germline V and J ends were trimmed by 6 bases and 6 bases, with 18 bases remaining between them. Germline CDR1 and CDR2: MDHEN and SYDVKM.

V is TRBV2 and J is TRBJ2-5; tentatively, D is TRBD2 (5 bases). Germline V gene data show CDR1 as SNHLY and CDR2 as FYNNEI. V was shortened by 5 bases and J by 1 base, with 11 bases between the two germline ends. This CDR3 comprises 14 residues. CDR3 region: CASSPAVFQETQYF. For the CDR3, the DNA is TGTGCCAGCAGTCCAGCGGTCTTCCAAGAGACCCAGTACTTC.

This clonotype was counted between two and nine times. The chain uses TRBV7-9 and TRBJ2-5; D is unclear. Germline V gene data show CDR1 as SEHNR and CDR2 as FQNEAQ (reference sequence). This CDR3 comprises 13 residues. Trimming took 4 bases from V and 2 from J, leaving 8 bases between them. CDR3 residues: CASSSDLQETQYF. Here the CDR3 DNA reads TGTGCCAGCAGCTCGGATTTACAAGAGACCCAGTACTTC.

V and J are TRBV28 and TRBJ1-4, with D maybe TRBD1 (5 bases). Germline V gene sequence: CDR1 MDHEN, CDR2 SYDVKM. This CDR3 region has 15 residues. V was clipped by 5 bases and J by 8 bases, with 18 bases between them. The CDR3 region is CASSEKRTFVEKLFF. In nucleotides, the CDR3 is TGTGCCAGCAGTGAAAAGAGGACATTCGTCGAAAAACTGTTTTTT.

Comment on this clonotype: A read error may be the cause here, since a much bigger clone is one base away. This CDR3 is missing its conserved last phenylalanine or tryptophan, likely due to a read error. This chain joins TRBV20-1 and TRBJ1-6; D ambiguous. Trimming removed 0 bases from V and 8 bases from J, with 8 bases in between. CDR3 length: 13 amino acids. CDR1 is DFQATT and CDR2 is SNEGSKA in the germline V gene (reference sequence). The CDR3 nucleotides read TGCAGTGCTAGAGAGCAAGGAGATTCACCCCTCCACTAT. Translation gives CSAREQGDSPLHY.

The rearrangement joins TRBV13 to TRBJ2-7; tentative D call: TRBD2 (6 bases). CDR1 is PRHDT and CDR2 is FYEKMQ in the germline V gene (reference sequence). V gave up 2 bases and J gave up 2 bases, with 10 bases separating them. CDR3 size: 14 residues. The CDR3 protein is CASSLRAGAYEQYF. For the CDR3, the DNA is TGTGCCAGCAGCTTAAGAGCGGGTGCCTACGAGCAGTACTTC.

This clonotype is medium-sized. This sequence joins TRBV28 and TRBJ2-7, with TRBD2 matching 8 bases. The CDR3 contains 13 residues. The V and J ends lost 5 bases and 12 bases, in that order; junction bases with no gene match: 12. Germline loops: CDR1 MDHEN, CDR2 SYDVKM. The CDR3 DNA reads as TGTGCCAGCAGTCCAATAGCGGGACCACCCCTGTACTTC. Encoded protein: CASSPIAGPPLYF.

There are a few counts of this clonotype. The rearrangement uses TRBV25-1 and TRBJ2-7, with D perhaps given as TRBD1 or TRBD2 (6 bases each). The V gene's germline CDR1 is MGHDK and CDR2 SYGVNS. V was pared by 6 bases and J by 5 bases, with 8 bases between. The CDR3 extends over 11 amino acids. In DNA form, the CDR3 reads TGTGCCAGCAGGGGGGGCAACGAGCAGTACTTC. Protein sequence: CASRGGNEQYF.

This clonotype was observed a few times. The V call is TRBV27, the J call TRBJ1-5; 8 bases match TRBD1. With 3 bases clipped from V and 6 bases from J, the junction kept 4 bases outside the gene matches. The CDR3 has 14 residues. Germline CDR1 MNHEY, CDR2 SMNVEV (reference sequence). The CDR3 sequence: CASSFGRGRQPQHF. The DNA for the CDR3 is TGTGCCAGCAGTTTTGGCAGGGGGCGTCAGCCCCAGCATTTT.

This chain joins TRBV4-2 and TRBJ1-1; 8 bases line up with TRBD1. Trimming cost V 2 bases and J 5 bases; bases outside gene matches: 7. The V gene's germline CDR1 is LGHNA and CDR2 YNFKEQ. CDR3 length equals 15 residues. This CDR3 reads CASSQLQGVSTEAFF. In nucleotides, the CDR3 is TGTGCCAGCAGCCAATTACAGGGGGTCTCGACTGAAGCTTTCTTT.

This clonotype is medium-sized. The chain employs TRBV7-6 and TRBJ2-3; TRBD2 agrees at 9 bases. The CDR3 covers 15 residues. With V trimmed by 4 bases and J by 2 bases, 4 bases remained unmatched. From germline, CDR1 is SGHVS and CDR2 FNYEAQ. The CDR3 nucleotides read TGTGCCAGCAGCTCTAGCGGGGCCAACACAGATACGCAGTATTTT. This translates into CASSSSGANTDTQYF.

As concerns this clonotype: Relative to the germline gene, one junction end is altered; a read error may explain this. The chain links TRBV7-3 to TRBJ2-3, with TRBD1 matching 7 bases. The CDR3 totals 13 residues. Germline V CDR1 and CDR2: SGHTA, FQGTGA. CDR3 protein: CASSPHGTATQNF. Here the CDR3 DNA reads TGTGCAAGCAGCCCTCACGGGACAGCTACGCAGAATTTT.

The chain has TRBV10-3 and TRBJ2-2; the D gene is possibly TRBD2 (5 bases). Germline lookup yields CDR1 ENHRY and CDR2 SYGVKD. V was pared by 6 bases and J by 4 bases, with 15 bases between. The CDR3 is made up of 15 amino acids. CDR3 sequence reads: CAISRPPTSTGELFF. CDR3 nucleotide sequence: TGTGCCATCAGCAGGCCTCCCACTAGCACCGGGGAGCTGTTTTTT.

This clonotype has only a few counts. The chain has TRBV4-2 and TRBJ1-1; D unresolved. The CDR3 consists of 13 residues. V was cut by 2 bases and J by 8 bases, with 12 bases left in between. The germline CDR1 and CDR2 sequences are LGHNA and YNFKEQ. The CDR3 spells CASSQNQYREAFF. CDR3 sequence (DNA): TGTGCCAGCAGCCAAAATCAGTACCGAGAAGCTTTCTTT.

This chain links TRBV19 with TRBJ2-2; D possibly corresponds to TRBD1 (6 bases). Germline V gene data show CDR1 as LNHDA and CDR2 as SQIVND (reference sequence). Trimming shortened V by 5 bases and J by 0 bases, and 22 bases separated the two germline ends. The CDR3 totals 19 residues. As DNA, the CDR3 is TGTGCCAGTAGTCCGCCTACCCCAACCAGGGGTTCGAACACCGGGGAGCTGTTTTTT. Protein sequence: CASSPPTPTRGSNTGELFF.

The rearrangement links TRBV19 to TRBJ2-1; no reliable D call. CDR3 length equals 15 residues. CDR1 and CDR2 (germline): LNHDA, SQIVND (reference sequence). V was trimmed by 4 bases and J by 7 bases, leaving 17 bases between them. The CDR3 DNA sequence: TGTGCCAGTAGTAGCCCCCCTCAGAACCGGAATGAGCAGTTCTTC. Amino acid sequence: CASSSPPQNRNEQFF.

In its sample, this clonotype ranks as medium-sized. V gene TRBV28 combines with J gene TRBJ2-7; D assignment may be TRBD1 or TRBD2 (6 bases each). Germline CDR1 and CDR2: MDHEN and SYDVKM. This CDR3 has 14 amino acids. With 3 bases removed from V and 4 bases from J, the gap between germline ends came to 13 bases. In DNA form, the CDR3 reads TGTGCCAGCAGTTTGACGGGGGCGCAGTACGAGCAGTACTTC. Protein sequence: CASSLTGAQYEQYF.

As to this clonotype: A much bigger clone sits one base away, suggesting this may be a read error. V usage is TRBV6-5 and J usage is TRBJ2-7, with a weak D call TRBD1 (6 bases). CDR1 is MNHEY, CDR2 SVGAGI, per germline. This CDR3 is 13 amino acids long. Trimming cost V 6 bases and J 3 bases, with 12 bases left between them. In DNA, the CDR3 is TGTGCCAGCAGACACGGACAGAACTACGAGCAGTACTTC. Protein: CASRHGQNYEQYF.

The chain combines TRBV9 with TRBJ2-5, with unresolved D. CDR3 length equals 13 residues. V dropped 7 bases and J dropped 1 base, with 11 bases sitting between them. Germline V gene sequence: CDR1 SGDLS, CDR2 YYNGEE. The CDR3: CASGPRAQETQYF. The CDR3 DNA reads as TGTGCCAGCGGCCCTAGGGCCCAAGAGACCCAGTACTTC.

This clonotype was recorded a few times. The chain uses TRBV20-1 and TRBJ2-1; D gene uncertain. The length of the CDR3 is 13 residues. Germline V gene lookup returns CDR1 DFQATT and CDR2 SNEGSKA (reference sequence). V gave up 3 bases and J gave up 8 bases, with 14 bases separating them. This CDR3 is CSASIMAADEQFF. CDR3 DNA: TGCAGTGCTAGTATAATGGCGGCCGATGAGCAGTTCTTC.

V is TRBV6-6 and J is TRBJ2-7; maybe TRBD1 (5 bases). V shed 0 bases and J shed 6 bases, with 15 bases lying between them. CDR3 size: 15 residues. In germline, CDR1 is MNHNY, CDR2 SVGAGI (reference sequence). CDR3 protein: CASSYSPGDSSEQYF. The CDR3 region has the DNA TGTGCCAGCAGTTACTCCCCCGGCGACAGTAGCGAGCAGTACTTC.

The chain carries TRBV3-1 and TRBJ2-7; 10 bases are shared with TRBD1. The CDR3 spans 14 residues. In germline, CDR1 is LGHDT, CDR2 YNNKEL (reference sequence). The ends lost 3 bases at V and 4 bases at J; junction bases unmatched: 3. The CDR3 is CASSHGQGEYEQYF. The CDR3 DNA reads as TGTGCCAGCAGCCACGGACAGGGGGAGTACGAGCAGTACTTC.

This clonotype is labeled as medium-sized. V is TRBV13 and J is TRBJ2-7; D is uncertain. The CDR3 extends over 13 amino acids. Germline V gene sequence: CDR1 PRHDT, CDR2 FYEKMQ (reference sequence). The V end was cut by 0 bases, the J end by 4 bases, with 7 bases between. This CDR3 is CASSLGPSYEQYF. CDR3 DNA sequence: TGTGCCAGCAGCTTAGGCCCTAGTTACGAGCAGTACTTC.

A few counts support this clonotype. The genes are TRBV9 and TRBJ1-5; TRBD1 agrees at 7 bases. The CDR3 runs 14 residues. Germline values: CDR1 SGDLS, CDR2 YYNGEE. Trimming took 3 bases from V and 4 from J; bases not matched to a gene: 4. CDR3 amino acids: CASSGTGANQPQHF. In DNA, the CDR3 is TGTGCCAGCAGCGGAACAGGGGCGAATCAGCCCCAGCATTTT.